This T cell receptor (beta chain) was captured by sequencing in a study of human T cells and chemical hapten exposure. In TCRdb, the RACE reads were re-called with MiXCR into one record per CDR3 protein. In the table there are 100,000 to 120,000 distinct CDR3 sequences, around 35% of which are singletons. Whole-study findings and limits: The study found expanded TCRs formed significantly more large CDR3 similarity clusters than controls. In the PT1 data, expanded TCR counts showed a positive correlation with patch test score.

In germline, CDR1 is MNHEY, CDR2 SVGEGT. V was trimmed by 6 bases and J by 5 bases, leaving 11 bases between them. There are 13 residues in the CDR3. Time point: patch test 3, about 24 weeks after DPC sensitization. The treatment: therapeutic diphenylcyclopropenone sensitization with weekly scalp DPC. As for this clonotype: Its target is not known.

The chain is built from TRBV6-2 or TRBV6-3 and TRBJ1-5; D gene uncertain. Specimen: whole blood, collected in connection with sensitization to the hapten diphenylcyclopropenone (DPC). The clonotype was recovered from a man in his forties with alopecia areata. Some clones in this sample may be carry-over from other donors' samples. The CDR3, as DNA: TGTGCCAGCAGCCCTGTTTTTGATCAGCCCCAGCATTTT. This sequence encodes CASSPVFDQPQHF.